The 2 T cell receptor beta chains below come from one sample, sequenced in a study of Ad26.COV2.S vaccination and SARS-CoV-2 variants. Treatment reported: about 20 received Ad26.COV2.S at low or high dose, single or two shots; 5 received placebo; per-sample allocation not given. Sampling occurred on day 63 after the first vaccine or placebo injection. The assay was immunoSEQ multiplex PCR, and TCRdb's table has in-frame clones only and misses some. Of about 350,000 clones listed, around nine tenths were seen once; the top ten hold approximately 3.6%. Sequences were derived from peripheral blood, sampled in a trial of Ad26.COV2.S vaccine versus placebo. The receptors originated from a person between 18 and 60 years old who received the Ad26.COV2.S COVID-19 vaccine or a placebo.

This sequence joins TRBV29-1 and TRBJ2-4, with D perhaps matching TRBD2 (5 bases). The CDR3 loop spans 13 amino acids. The germline V gene encodes CDR1 SQVTM and CDR2 ANQGSEA. With 5 bases removed from V and 3 bases from J, the gap between germline ends came to 11 bases. In DNA, the CDR3 is TGCAGCGTTTTAGGACTTGGCAAAAACATTCAGTACTTC. It codes for CSVLGLGKNIQYF.

This chain connects TRBV30 to TRBJ2-1, with D hard to call. Trimming pared 0 bases from V and 3 bases from J, leaving 6 bases between. CDR1 and CDR2 from the germline V gene are GTSNPN and SVGIG (reference sequence). CDR3 size: 13 residues. Here the CDR3 reads CAWSVAVYNEQFF. The CDR3 DNA follows: TGTGCCTGGAGTGTAGCAGTCTACAATGAGCAGTTCTTC. Full variable domain (missing parts from reference TRBV30 and TRBJ2-1): SQTIHQWPATLVQPVGSPLSLECTVEGTSNPNLYWYRQAAGRGLQLLFYSVGIGQISSEVPQNLSASRPQDRQFILSSKKLLLSDSGFYLCAWSVAVYNEQFFGPGTRLTVL.